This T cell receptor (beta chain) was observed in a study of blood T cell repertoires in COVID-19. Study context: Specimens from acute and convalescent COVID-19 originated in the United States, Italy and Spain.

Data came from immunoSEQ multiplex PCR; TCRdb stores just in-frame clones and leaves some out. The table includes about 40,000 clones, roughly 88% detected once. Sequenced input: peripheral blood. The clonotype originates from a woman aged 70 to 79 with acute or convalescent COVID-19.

CDR3 loop: CASGTGRHGDEKLFF. The CDR3, as DNA: TGTGCCAGCGGGACAGGGCGACACGGAGATGAAAAACTGTTTTTT. The rearrangement joins TRBV10-3 to TRBJ1-4; 9 bases fit TRBD1. Trimming at V came to 10 bases and at J to 6 bases, leaving 12 bases not matched to a gene. The germline V gene encodes CDR1 ENHRY and CDR2 SYGVKD. The CDR3 totals 15 residues.